This T cell receptor beta chain comes out of a study of technical replicates of blood from several donors. The table came from immunoSEQ multiplex PCR; TCRdb's copy has only in-frame clones and leaves some out. Among about 99,000 clones listed, 95% were seen once. The CDR3 has 12 amino acids. The V and J ends lost 4 bases and 10 bases respectively, with 14 bases between them. Germline V gene sequence: CDR1 GTSNPN, CDR2 SVGIG (reference sequence). Sequencing was performed on T cells isolated from PBMCs. This clonotype was sampled from a human donor in good health. The chain couples TRBV30 to TRBJ2-1, with D uncertain. CDR3 nucleotides: TGTGCCTGGATATCCGAAGCGTGGGAGCAGTTCTTC. It codes for CAWISEAWEQFF.